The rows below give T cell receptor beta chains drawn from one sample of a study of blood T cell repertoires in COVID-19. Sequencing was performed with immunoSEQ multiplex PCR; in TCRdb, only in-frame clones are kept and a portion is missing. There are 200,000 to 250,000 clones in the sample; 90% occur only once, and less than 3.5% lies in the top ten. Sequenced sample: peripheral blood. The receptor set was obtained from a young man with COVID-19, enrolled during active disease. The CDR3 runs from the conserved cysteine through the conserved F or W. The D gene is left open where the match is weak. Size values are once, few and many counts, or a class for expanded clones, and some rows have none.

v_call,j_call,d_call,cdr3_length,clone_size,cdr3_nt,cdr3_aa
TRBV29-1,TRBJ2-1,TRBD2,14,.,TGCAGCGTTTATACTAGCGGGGCGTACAATGAGCAGTTCTTC,CSVYTSGAYNEQFF
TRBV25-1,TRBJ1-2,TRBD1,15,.,TGTGCCAGCAGTGGACTTGGGACAGCTAACTATGGCTACACCTTC,CASSGLGTANYGYTF
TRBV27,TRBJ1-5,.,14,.,TGTGCCAGCAGTTTATCGACGGGAAATCAGCCCCAGCATTTT,CASSLSTGNQPQHF
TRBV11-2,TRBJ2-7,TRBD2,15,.,TGTGCCAGCAGCTTGGGACTAGCGGGAGGTCGGGAGCAGTACTTC,CASSLGLAGGREQYF
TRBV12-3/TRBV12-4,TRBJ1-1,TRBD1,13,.,TGTGCCAGCGGGCGACAGGGGTCCACTGAAGCTTTCTTT,CASGRQGSTEAFF
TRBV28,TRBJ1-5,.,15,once,TGTGCCAGCAGTCTCGACAGGTCAGATTATCAGCCCCAGCATTTT,CASSLDRSDYQPQHF
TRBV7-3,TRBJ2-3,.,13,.,TGTGCCAGCAGCTTAACCAGCGCAGATACGCAGTATTTT,CASSLTSADTQYF
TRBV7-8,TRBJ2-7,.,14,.,TGTGCCAGCAGCGACTCTGGGGCCTCCTACGAGCAGTACTTC,CASSDSGASYEQYF
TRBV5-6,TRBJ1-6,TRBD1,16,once,TGTGCCAGCAGCCCGGCGACAGGGGGCGGGGGTTCACCCCTCCACTTT,CASSPATGGGGSPLHF
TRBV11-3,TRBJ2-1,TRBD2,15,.,TGTGCCAGCAGCACTAGCGGTTCGGCCTACAATGAGCAGTTCTTC,CASSTSGSAYNEQFF
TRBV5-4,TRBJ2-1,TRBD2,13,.,TGTGCCAGCAGTTGGGGGGGTCTGGGTGAGCAGTTCTTC,CASSWGGLGEQFF
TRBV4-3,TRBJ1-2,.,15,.,TGCGCCAGCAGCCGCCGTAAGCAGGTCTTCTATGGCTACACCTTC,CASSRRKQVFYGYTF
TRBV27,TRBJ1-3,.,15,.,TGTGCCAGCAGTCCTCGACTGCTCTCTGGAAACACCATATATTTT,CASSPRLLSGNTIYF
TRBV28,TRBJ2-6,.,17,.,TGTGCCAGCAGTTTAAGTTCCTGGGGGCGAGGGGCCAACGTCCTGACTTTC,CASSLSSWGRGANVLTF
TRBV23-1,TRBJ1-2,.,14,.,TGCGCCAGCAGTCAATCGTGGGGGGAAGGGGGCTACACCTTC,CASSQSWGEGGYTF
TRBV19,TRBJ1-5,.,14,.,TGTGCCAGTAGTATCTCGGTGAGCAATCAGCCCCAGCATTTT,CASSISVSNQPQHF
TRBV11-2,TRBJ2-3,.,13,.,TGTGCCAGCAGCCCTCGTAGGGGAGATACGCAGTATTTT,CASSPRRGDTQYF
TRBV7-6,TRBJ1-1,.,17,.,TGTGCCAGCAGCTTAATGGTCTTTAACAGGGAGAACACTGAAGCTTTCTTT,CASSLMVFNRENTEAFF
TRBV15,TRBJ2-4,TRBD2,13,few,TGTGCGACAGCGGGAATAGCCAAAAACATTCAGTACTTC,CATAGIAKNIQYF
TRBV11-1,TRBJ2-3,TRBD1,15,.,TGTGCCAGCAGCTCCGGGACAGGATCAACAGATACGCAGTATTTT,CASSSGTGSTDTQYF
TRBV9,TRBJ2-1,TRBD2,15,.,TGTGCCAGCAGCGTAGCGAGCGGGGATTACAATGAGCAGTTCTTC,CASSVASGDYNEQFF
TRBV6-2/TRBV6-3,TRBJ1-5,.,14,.,TGTGCCAGCAGTTACTCACAGGGACATCAGCCCCAGCATTTT,CASSYSQGHQPQHF
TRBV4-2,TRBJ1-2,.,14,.,TGTGCCAGCAGCCAGTTCTTGGACAGTACTGGCTACACCTTC,CASSQFLDSTGYTF
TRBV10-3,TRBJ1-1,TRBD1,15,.,TGTGCCATCAGTGCCTCCGGGACAGGGGACACTGAAGCTTTCTTT,CAISASGTGDTEAFF
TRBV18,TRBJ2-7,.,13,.,TGTGCCAGCTCACCGGGGGACACCTACGAGCAGTACTTC,CASSPGDTYEQYF
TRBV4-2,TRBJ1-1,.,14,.,TGTGCCAGCAGCCAAGATGAGGGGAGGACTGAAGCTTTCTTT,CASSQDEGRTEAFF
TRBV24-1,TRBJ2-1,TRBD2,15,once,TGTGCCACCAGTGTCGGGGGGACGAATAAATATGAGCAGTTCTTC,CATSVGGTNKYEQFF
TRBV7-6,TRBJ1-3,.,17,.,TGTGCCAGCAGCTCCCTCGGACAGACCCCCTCTGGAAACACCATATATTTT,CASSSLGQTPSGNTIYF
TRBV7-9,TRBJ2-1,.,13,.,TGTGCCAGCAGCCAAGCGACTAGCAATGAGCAGTTCTTC,CASSQATSNEQFF
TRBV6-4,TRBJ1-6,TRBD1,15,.,TGTGCCAGAAATAGGGACAGGGGGTGGGATTCACCCCTCCACTTT,CARNRDRGWDSPLHF
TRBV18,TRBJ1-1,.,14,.,TGTGCCAGCTCACCAGTAACAGGGAGGGCTGAAGCTTTCTTT,CASSPVTGRAEAFF
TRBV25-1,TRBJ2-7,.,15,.,TGTGCCAGCAGTGAAGCCCCACCAGGGAACCACGAGCAGTACTTC,CASSEAPPGNHEQYF
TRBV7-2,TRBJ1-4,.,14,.,TGTGCCAGCAGGGTCGGAGGGGCTAATGAAAAACTGTTTTTT,CASRVGGANEKLFF
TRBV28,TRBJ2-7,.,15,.,TGTGCCAGCAGTTTATGGCGCCAGAGCGGGTACGAGCAGTACTTC,CASSLWRQSGYEQYF
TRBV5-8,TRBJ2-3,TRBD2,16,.,TGTGCCAGCAGCTACGGACTAGCTCCTAGCACAGATACGCAGTATTTT,CASSYGLAPSTDTQYF
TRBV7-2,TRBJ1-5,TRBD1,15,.,TGTGCCAGCAGCCGCGTGCAGGGGGCTAGTCAGCCCCAGCATTTT,CASSRVQGASQPQHF
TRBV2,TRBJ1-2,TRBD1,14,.,TGTGCCAGCACTCTAAACAGGGGTGAGAGTGGCTACACCTTC,CASTLNRGESGYTF
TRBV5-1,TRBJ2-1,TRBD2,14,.,TGCGCCAGCAGCTTAGCGGGAGGGCCCTATGAGCAGTTCTTC,CASSLAGGPYEQFF
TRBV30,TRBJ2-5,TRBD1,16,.,TGTGCCTGGAGCCAGGGGGCGGCCCAAGAATTGGAGACCCAGTACTTC,CAWSQGAAQELETQYF
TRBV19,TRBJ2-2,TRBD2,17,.,TGTGCCAGTAGTATGGGACTAGCGGGAGGCGACACCGGGGAGCTGTTTTTT,CASSMGLAGGDTGELFF
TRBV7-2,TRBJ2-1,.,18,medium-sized,TGTGCCAGCAGCTTATTACGGGGGAATCGGGGCCCCTACAATGAGCAGTTCTTC,CASSLLRGNRGPYNEQFF
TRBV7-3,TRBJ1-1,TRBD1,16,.,TGTGCCAGCAGCTCCCAACCTCCGGGACAGGGGACTGAAGCTTTCTTT,CASSSQPPGQGTEAFF
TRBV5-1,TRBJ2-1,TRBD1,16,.,TGCGCCAGCAGCTGGGGACAGGGGGCAAAATACAATGAGCAGTTCTTC,CASSWGQGAKYNEQFF
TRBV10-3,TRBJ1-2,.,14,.,TGTGCCATCAGTGAGTCGAAAGGGGGAAGTGGCTACACCTTC,CAISESKGGSGYTF
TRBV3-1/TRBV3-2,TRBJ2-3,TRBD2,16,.,TGTGCCAGCCAAGCGGGGGGGTCCGTGAACACAGATACGCAGTATTTT,CASQAGGSVNTDTQYF